A single T cell receptor beta chain is shown here with its context. Its antigen remains unknown. The germline gives CDR1 MNHEY, CDR2 SVGEGT. CDR3 size: 16 residues. V was shortened by 5 bases and J by 0 bases, with 11 bases between the two germline ends. Prepared TCR beta cDNA libraries contained unique molecular identifiers. Each CDR3 protein gets one entry after TCRdb re-called the PCR reads with MiXCR. The table shows some 890,000 distinct CDR3 sequences, with around 50% occurring only once. These data come from a study of post-analysis software for immune sequencing data. Study-wide points: There were five or six TRBV segments more frequent in patients than controls, and TRBV5-6, TRBV5-1 and TRBV20-1 were among them.

Sequencing was performed on blood. J is TRBJ2-6 and V is TRBV6-2 or TRBV6-3, with D hard to call. The receptor was derived from a girl aged 5-17 years with multiple sclerosis. CDR3 sequence reads: CASSGFRNSGANVLTF. The CDR3 coding sequence is TGTGCCAGCAGTGGCTTTCGAAACTCTGGGGCCAACGTCCTGACTTTC.